One and the same sample provided the 12 T cell receptor beta chains below, sequenced in a study of T cell responses to AZD1222 COVID-19 vaccine. Here immunoSEQ multiplex PCR was the method, and the copy in TCRdb shows in-frame clones only, minus some. The repertoire holds around 140,000 clones, with about nine tenths as singletons. The sample consisted of peripheral blood, taken 28 days after the second AZD1222 dose. Receptors originate from an adult who received the AZD1222 COVID-19 vaccine.

The chain employs TRBV18 and TRBJ1-4; no clear D. The ends were cut back, 6 bases at V and 0 bases at J, with 14 bases in the middle. The CDR3 runs to 16 residues. Germline CDR1 reads KGHSH; CDR2 reads LQKENI. CDR3 DNA sequence: TGTGCCAGCTCGCCGAACAGTGGGGCAACTAATGAAAAACTGTTTTTT. Translating it yields CASSPNSGATNEKLFF. The full variable domain, rest sourced from reference TRBV18 and TRBJ1-4, is NAGVMQNPRHLVRRRGQEARLRCSPMKGHSHVYWYRQLPEEGLKFMVYLQKENIIDESGMPKERFSAEFPKEGPSILRIQQVVRGDSAAYFCASSPNSGATNEKLFFGSGTQLSVL.

J is TRBJ2-1 and V is TRBV6-5; 12 bases map to TRBD2. V gave up 8 bases and J gave up 8 bases; unmatched junction bases: 10. Germline-derived CDR1 and CDR2 are MNHEY and SVGAGI. The CDR3 is 15 residues long. The CDR3 sequence: CASSSGGAGVDEQFF. CDR3 DNA sequence: TGTGCCAGCTCTAGCGGGGGGGCCGGTGTTGATGAGCAGTTCTTC.

The V call is TRBV7-9, the J call TRBJ1-5; tentatively, D is TRBD1 (5 bases). V dropped 1 base and J dropped 4 bases, with 8 bases sitting between them. Germline values: CDR1 SEHNR, CDR2 FQNEAQ (reference sequence). The CDR3 is made up of 14 amino acids. The CDR3 DNA reads TGTGCCAGCAGCTTAGGTGGGGGAAATCAGCCCCAGCATTTT. As protein: CASSLGGGNQPQHF. The whole variable domain, filled in from reference TRBV7-9 and TRBJ1-5, reads DTGVSQNPRHKITKRGQNVTFRCDPISEHNRLYWYRQTLGQGPEFLTYFQNEAQLEKSRLLSDRFSAERPKGSFSTLEIQRTEQGDSAMYLCASSLGGGNQPQHFGDGTRLSIL.

J is TRBJ1-5 and V is TRBV5-4, with a tentative D call TRBD1 (5 bases). Germline CDR1 and CDR2: SGHNT and YYREEE (reference sequence). The ends were cut back, 4 bases at V and 2 bases at J, with 7 bases in the middle. This CDR3 region has 13 residues. This chain's CDR3 is CASSRDGNQPQHF. The CDR3 nucleotides are TGTGCCAGCAGCCGGGACGGCAATCAGCCCCAGCATTTT.

This clone came up once. V usage is TRBV12-3 or TRBV12-4 and J usage is TRBJ2-4; 7 bases agree with TRBD2. The CDR3 is 12 residues long. The CDR3 coding sequence is TGTGCGTCGGGGGGAGCCAAAAACATTCAGTACTTC. Protein: CASGGAKNIQYF.

The chain couples TRBV18 to TRBJ1-1; 8 nucleotides line up with TRBD1. The germline V gene has CDR1 KGHSH and CDR2 LQKENI. The CDR3 loop spans 15 amino acids. V trimming: 3 bases; J trimming: 1 base; junction bases outside the gene matches: 4. The CDR3 bases are TGTGCCAGCTCACCGACAGGGGAGGGGAACACTGAAGCTTTCTTT. This sequence encodes CASSPTGEGNTEAFF.

CDR3 nucleotide sequence: TGCGCCAGCAGCCAGGATCCTCAGGACTATGGCTACACCTTC. Translated, it gives CASSQDPQDYGYTF. The chain carries TRBV4-1 and TRBJ1-2, with no clear D. CDR1 is MGHRA and CDR2 is YSYEKL in the germline V gene. The ends were cut back, 3 bases at V and 3 bases at J, with 11 bases in the middle. This CDR3 spans 14 amino acids.

The CDR3 DNA follows: TGTGCCAGCAGCAAACGGACAGAAAGAACCTACCACCTCTATGGCTACACCTTC. This sequence encodes CASSKRTERTYHLYGYTF. The chain couples TRBV21-1 to TRBJ1-2; the tabulated D call, TRBD1, remains unverified against the DNA. TRBV21-1 is shown as a pseudogene. The CDR3 runs to 18 residues.

The chain combines TRBV12-3 or TRBV12-4 with TRBJ2-1, with TRBD1 matching 8 bases. V shed 4 bases and J 13 bases; nucleotides not matched to a gene: 9. The CDR3 is 13 amino acids. This CDR3 reads CASSWDRPAVQFF. The CDR3 bases are TGTGCCAGCAGTTGGGACAGGCCCGCTGTCCAGTTCTTC.

V gene TRBV6-5 combines with J gene TRBJ1-2, with 10 bases fitting TRBD1. V shed 6 bases and J 6 bases; nucleotides not matched to a gene: 4. This CDR3 has 13 amino acids. Germline lookup yields CDR1 MNHEY and CDR2 SVGAGI. CDR3 in amino acids: CASRVTGGDGYTF. The CDR3 DNA follows: TGTGCCAGCAGAGTGACAGGGGGCGATGGCTACACCTTC.

This chain joins TRBV12-3 or TRBV12-4 and TRBJ2-7; D is possibly TRBD2 (6 bases). This CDR3 is built from 13 residues. The ends were cut back, 5 bases at V and 6 bases at J, with 14 bases in the middle. The CDR3 region has the DNA TGTGCCAGCAGTCTACTCGGGAGTACCGAGCAGTACGTC. Its translation is CASSLLGSTEQYV.

This rearrangement joins TRBV25-1 to TRBJ1-2; TRBD1 matches 9 bases. The V gene's germline CDR1 is MGHDK and CDR2 SYGVNS. This CDR3 spans 16 amino acids. Trimming removed 4 bases from V and 5 bases from J; junction bases left unmatched: 11. This CDR3 reads CASSGGSGQGWYGYTF. CDR3 coding DNA: TGTGCCAGCAGTGGGGGGTCGGGACAGGGATGGTATGGCTACACCTTC.